This T cell receptor beta chain stems from a study of blood T cell repertoires in COVID-19 (dated by TCRdb to about 2020). With regard to the full study: Collaborator samples came from the United States, Italy and Spain and covered acute and convalescent phases of COVID-19. The repertoires were released in a freely available public database intended as a resource for research on the immune response to SARS-CoV-2. Where HLA class I and class II types were available, the types were taken from metadata supplied by the sample provider, not from assay-based typing. The dataset comprised deeply sampled blood TCRbeta repertoires from subjects exposed to, actively infected with, or recovered from COVID-19. The material from the prospective study consisted of cDNA or gDNA derived from T cells, B-cell-depleted T cells, or PBMCs. Sample metadata almost always included a de-identified subject ID, COVID-19 status, age in years and sex. The samples were drawn from two sources: the first 160 participants of the ongoing ImmuneRACE study, and some 1,300 subjects contributed by 6 global collaborators. What the study reported, not specific to this receptor: The quantity of clinical and demographic metadata differed by source and by participant and was supplied without curation.

Of note for this clone: The specificity of this receptor is unknown. Per-base quality was not reported, and no clone a single base away is much larger than it.

Deletion took 5 bases off V and 7 bases off J, with a span of 18 bases between the germline ends. The germline V gene (reference sequence) supplies CDR1 LNHDA and CDR2 SQIVND. Including the terminal cysteine and phenylalanine, the CDR3 comprises 15 residues. The kept DNA is CDR3 alone, 45 bases in frame from the first base. TCRbeta CDR3 regions were amplified from genomic DNA using the immunoSEQ Assay, a bias-controlled multiplex PCR. For the original study's pipeline: The number of nucleated cells in each sample was estimated by amplification of reference gene primers within the assay. Sequence reads were collapsed and filtered to measure the absolute abundance of every unique TCRbeta CDR3 rearrangement. For each sample, productive Simpson clonality was calculated as the square root of Simpson's diversity index across productive rearrangements. Here the immuneACCESS table is served through TCRdb, limited to in-frame sequences with V and J called. Missing clones are a known gap in these copies; in checked studies unresolved V genes cover under half, and the rest lacks a known reason. V and J calls plus clone size are reproduced from that table; the DNA served to infer D and trimming. The sample table records roughly 200,000 clones; 75% to 90% of these occur just once. Together, the top ten hold more than 2.5% of the sample.

Collaborating institutions collected whole blood in K2EDTA tubes following their own protocols. For TCRbeta analysis, collaborators shipped samples as frozen whole blood, isolated PBMCs, or DNA extracted from either of those sample types. Recombination linked TRBV19 to TRBJ2-1; the D gene is not confidently resolved. Sequenced sample: peripheral blood. The receptor comes from a man in his 60s with acute or convalescent COVID-19. The CDR3 sequence is CASSSSELPVNEQFF. The DNA sequence is TGTGCCAGTAGTTCCTCCGAGTTGCCGGTAAATGAGCAGTTCTTC.